Below, 3 T cell receptor beta chains from the same sample are listed, as sequenced in a study of blood T cell repertoires in COVID-19. The data were produced by immunoSEQ multiplex PCR, yet TCRdb's version contains in-frame clones alone and is incomplete. This sample yields about 300,000 clones, of which about 90% are seen a single time; approximately 2.9% belongs to the top ten. The sequenced material came from PBMCs or T cells enriched from blood (not recorded which). The receptors here all came from a woman in her forties or fifties who had been exposed to COVID-19.

This clone was detected only once. V gene TRBV29-1 combines with J gene TRBJ2-2; 14 nucleotides line up with TRBD2. Germline V gives CDR1 SQVTM, CDR2 ANQGSEA. The CDR3 length is 14 residues. J was trimmed by 4 bases and V by 7 bases; bases with no gene match: 2. The CDR3 spells CSGTSGGITGELFF. DNA of the CDR3: TGCAGCGGGACTAGCGGGGGGATCACCGGGGAGCTGTTTTTT.

The rearrangement links TRBV5-1 to TRBJ2-2; D is perhaps TRBD2 (6 bases). The CDR3 length is 15 residues. Trimming removed 7 bases from V and 1 base from J, with 14 bases in between. Germline assignment: CDR1 SGHRS and CDR2 YFSETQ. CDR3 in DNA: TGCGCCAGCCGGATTGTAGCGGTGAACACCGGGGAGCTGTTTTTT. This gives the protein CASRIVAVNTGELFF. Based on the CDR3 plus reference TRBV5-1 and TRBJ2-2, the full variable domain is KAGVTQTPRYLIKTRGQQVTLSCSPISGHRSVSWYQQTPGQGLQFLFEYFSETQRNKGNFPGRFSGRQFSNSRSEMNVSTLELGDSALYLCASRIVAVNTGELFFGEGSRLTVL.

DNA for the CDR3: TGTGCCAGCAGCCAAGTCACAATCGACAGGGTTGGCGGCTACACCTTC. This gives the protein CASSQVTIDRVGGYTF. The chain links TRBV3-1 (or the pseudogene TRBV3-2) to TRBJ1-2; the match to TRBD1 covers 7 bases. The CDR3 is made up of 16 amino acids. Trimming took 1 base from V and 8 from J; bases not matched to a gene: 13. The germline V gene encodes CDR1 LGHDT and CDR2 YNNKEL (reference sequence).